This T cell receptor (beta chain) was profiled in a study of cytotoxic CD8 clonotypes in ibrutinib-treated CLL. On the study more broadly: Among the samples, the mean was roughly 280,000 productive templates and approximately 91,000 productive rearrangements.

Trimming removed 4 bases at V and 2 bases at J, with 19 bases between. Germline CDR1 SGHRS, CDR2 YFSETQ. The CDR3 consists of 16 residues. In the case of this clone: Antigen specificity is unknown.

The study, taken as a whole, reports: Investigators sampled sustained-remission and progressing patients at differing times. Clonality measured at baseline exceeded age-matched healthy donors, tracking circulating CD8+ T-cell counts. Public clonotypes were seen rarely and were contracted or stable on treatment.

The method was immunoSEQ multiplex PCR; TCRdb's version includes in-frame clones alone and lacks a portion of them. The repertoire has fewer than 50,000 clones, 50% to 80% of them found once; the top ten carry roughly 21%. The chain employs TRBV5-1 and TRBJ2-7; weak D call: TRBD1 (6 bases). The specimen comprised PBMCs, sampled after 24 months of ibrutinib treatment. The origin of this receptor is a human donor with chronic lymphocytic leukemia. The DNA of the CDR3 is TGCGCCAGCAGCCAAAATGGCAGGGGCATTACCTACGAGCAGTACTTC. Its translation: CASSQNGRGITYEQYF.